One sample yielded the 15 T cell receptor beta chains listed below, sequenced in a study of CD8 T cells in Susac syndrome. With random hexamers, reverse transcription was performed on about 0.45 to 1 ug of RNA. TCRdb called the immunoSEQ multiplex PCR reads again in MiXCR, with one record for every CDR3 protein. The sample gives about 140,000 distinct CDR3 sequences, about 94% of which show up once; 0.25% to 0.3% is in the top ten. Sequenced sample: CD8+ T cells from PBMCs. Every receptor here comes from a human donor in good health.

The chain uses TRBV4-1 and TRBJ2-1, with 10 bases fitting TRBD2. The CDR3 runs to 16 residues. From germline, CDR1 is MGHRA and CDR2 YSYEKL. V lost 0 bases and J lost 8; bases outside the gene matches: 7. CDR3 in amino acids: CASSQESGRVNHEQFF. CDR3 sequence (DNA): TGCGCCAGCAGCCAAGAAAGCGGGAGGGTAAACCATGAGCAGTTCTTC.

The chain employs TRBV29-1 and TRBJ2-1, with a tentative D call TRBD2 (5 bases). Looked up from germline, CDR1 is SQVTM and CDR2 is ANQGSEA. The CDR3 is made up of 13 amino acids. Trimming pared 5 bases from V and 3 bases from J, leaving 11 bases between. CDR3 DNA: TGCAGCGTTACTCGGGGTTACTACAATGAGCAGTTCTTC. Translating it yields CSVTRGYYNEQFF.

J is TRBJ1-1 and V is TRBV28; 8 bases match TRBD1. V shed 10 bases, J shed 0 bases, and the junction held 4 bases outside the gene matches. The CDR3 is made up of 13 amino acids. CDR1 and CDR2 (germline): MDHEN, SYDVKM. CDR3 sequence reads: CANRGSMNTEAFF. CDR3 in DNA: TGTGCCAACAGGGGGTCTATGAACACTGAAGCTTTCTTT.

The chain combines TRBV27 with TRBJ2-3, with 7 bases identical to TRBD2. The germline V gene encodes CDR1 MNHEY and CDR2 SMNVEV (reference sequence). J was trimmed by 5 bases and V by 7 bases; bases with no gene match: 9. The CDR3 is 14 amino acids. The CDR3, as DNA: TGTGCCAGCACGTTTGCCGGGACTAAAGATACGCAGTATTTT. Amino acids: CASTFAGTKDTQYF.

This CDR3 is CASSFGGGTEAFF. As DNA, the CDR3 is TGTGCCAGCAGTTTCGGAGGGGGCACTGAAGCTTTCTTT. This chain uses TRBV27 with TRBJ1-1, with a possible D match to TRBD1 (6 bases). There are 13 residues in the CDR3. Trimming took 3 bases from V and 4 from J, leaving 9 bases between them. From germline, CDR1 is MNHEY and CDR2 SMNVEV (reference sequence).

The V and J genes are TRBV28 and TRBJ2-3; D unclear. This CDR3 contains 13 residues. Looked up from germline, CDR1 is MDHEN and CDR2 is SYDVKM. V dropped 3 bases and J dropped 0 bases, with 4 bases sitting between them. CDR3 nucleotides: TGTGCCAGCAGTTTCCGGAGCACAGATACGCAGTATTTT. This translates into CASSFRSTDTQYF. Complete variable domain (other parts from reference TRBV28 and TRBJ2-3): DVKVTQSSRYLVKRTGEKVFLECVQDMDHENMFWYRQDPGLGLRLIYFSYDVKMKEKGDIPEGYSVSREKKERFSLILESASTNQTSMYLCASSFRSTDTQYFGPGTRLTVL.

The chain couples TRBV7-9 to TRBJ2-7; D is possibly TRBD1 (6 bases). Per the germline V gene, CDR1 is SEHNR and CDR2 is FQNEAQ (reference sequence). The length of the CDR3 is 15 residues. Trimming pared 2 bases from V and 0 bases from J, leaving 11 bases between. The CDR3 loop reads CASSLWTESSYEQYF. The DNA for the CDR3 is TGTGCCAGCAGCTTATGGACAGAGAGCTCCTACGAGCAGTACTTC. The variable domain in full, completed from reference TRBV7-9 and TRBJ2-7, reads DTGVSQNPRHKITKRGQNVTFRCDPISEHNRLYWYRQTLGQGPEFLTYFQNEAQLEKSRLLSDRFSAERPKGSFSTLEIQRTEQGDSAMYLCASSLWTESSYEQYFGPGTRLTVT.

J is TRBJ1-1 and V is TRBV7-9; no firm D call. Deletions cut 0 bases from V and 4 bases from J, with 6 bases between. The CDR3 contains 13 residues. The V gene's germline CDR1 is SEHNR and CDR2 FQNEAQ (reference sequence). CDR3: CASSLAVGTEAFF. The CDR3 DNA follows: TGTGCCAGCAGCTTAGCTGTAGGCACTGAAGCTTTCTTT. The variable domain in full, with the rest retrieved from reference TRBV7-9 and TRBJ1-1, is DTGVSQNPRHKITKRGQNVTFRCDPISEHNRLYWYRQTLGQGPEFLTYFQNEAQLEKSRLLSDRFSAERPKGSFSTLEIQRTEQGDSAMYLCASSLAVGTEAFFGQGTRLTVV.

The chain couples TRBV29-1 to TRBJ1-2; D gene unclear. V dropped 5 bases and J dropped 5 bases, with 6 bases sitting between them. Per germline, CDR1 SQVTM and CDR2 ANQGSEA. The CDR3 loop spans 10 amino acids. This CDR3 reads CSVRSYGYTF. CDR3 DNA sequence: TGCAGCGTTCGTAGTTATGGCTACACCTTC.

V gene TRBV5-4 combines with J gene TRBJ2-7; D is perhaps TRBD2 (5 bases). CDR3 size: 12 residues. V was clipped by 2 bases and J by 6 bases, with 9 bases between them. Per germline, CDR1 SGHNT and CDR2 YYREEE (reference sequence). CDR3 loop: CASSFTSTEQYF. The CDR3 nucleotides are TGTGCCAGCAGCTTTACTAGTACCGAGCAGTACTTC.

The CDR3 protein is CASSPGWGVDQPQHF. As DNA, the CDR3 is TGTGCCAGCAGCCCTGGGTGGGGGGTCGATCAGCCCCAGCATTTT. The chain combines TRBV12-3 or TRBV12-4 with TRBJ1-5; tentative D call: TRBD1 (5 bases). This CDR3 is 15 amino acids long. Trimming left V 6 bases short and J 5 bases short, with 17 bases between.

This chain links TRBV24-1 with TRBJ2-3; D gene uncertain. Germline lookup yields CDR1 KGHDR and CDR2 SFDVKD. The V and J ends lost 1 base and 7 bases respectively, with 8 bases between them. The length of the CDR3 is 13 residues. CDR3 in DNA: TGTGCCACCAGTGATTTCTACGGTCATACGCAGTATTTT. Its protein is CATSDFYGHTQYF.

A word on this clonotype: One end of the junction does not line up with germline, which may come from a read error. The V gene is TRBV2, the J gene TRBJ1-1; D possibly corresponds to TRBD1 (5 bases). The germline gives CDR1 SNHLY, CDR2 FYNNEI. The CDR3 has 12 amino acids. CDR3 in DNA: TGTGCCAGCAGTGAAGCGCGGGGAAAGGGGCCCTTT. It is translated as CASSEARGKGPF.

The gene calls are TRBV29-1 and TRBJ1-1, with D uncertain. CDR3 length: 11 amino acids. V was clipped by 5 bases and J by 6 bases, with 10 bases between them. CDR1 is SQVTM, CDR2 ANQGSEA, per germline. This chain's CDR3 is CSVFLVPEAFF. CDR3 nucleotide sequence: TGCAGCGTTTTTTTGGTCCCTGAAGCTTTCTTT.

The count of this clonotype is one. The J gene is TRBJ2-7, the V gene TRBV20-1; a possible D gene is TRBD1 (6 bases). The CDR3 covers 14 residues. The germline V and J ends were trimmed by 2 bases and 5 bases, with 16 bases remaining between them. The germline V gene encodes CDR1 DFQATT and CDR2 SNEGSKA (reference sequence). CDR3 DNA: TGCAGTGCTAGAATAACAGGGTTCGGCGACGAGCAGTACTTC. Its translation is CSARITGFGDEQYF.